This entry lists 4 T cell receptor beta chains sequenced from one sample in a study of regulatory T cells in long-lasting Graves disease (dated by TCRdb to 2020 to 2022). What this sample's time point label stands for: persistent/refractory GD, antithyroid drugs over 5 years with positive TRAb. For both TCR sequencing and RNA sequencing, RNA was extracted from PBMCs using TRIzol. The library was built by means of multiplex PCR. Instrument used: Illumina HiSeq 4000. TCR beta libraries were built with iRepertoire HTBI primers and Arm-PCR amplification of CDR3 regions. TCRdb redid the processing of the public reads, applying fastp at Q25 and MiXCR, and retained in-frame beta chains. Identical CDR3 protein sequences are pooled into one entry, listed with their most common genes and DNA. This sample is represented by a few hundred thousand distinct CDR3 sequences; roughly 24% of them were singletons. The ten most abundant clones make up approximately 30% of the sample.

The sequencing used peripheral blood mononuclear cells (PBMCs), collected when the disease was refractory, from a patient treated with antithyroid drugs. The receptors were gathered from a woman aged 40 to 49 with Graves disease. Donor details come from another sample of the same person, matched by shared clones.

V is TRBV7-3 and J is TRBJ1-4, with D perhaps matching TRBD1 (5 bases). The CDR3 covers 15 residues. The ends were cut back, 1 base at V and 10 bases at J, with 16 bases in the middle. CDR1 SGHTA and CDR2 FQGTGA come from the germline V gene. CDR3 DNA: TGTGCCAGCAGCTTAAGGGGGAGGGGAGGTGGAAAACTGTTTTTT. It codes for CASSLRGRGGGKLFF.

The chain employs TRBV27 and TRBJ2-2, with 11 bases matching TRBD2. This CDR3 has 16 residues. Germline V CDR1 and CDR2: MNHEY, SMNVEV (reference sequence). Trimming removed 1 base from V and 4 bases from J; junction bases left unmatched: 2. The CDR3: CASSLLLAGGTGELFF. In nucleotides, the CDR3 is TGTGCCAGCAGTTTATTGCTAGCGGGAGGCACCGGGGAGCTGTTTTTT.

The sample holds a few counts of this clonotype. V and J are TRBV4-1 and TRBJ1-4; possible D gene TRBD1, 6 bases. This CDR3 is 13 amino acids long. Germline CDR1 is MGHRA and CDR2 is YSYEKL. V was cut by 4 bases and J by 8 bases, with 11 bases left in between. CDR3 coding DNA: TGCGCCAGCAGCCGAACAGGGCGGGAAAAACTGTTTTTT. Protein sequence: CASSRTGREKLFF.

In this sample, this clonotype turned up many times. The chain combines TRBV6-1 with TRBJ2-5, with D possibly matching TRBD2 (5 bases). Germline-derived CDR1 and CDR2 are MNHNS and SASEGT. The CDR3 sequence is 13 residues long. V shed 8 bases and J shed 0 bases, with 10 bases lying between them. CDR3 coding DNA: TGTGCCAGCCGCGGGTCGTACCAAGAGACCCAGTACTTC. Its protein is CASRGSYQETQYF.